Each of the 30 T cell receptor beta chains below was sequenced from the same sample in a study of siplizumab effects on memory and regulatory T cells. Some clones are missing from TCRdb's copy, which holds only in-frame ones; the method was immunoSEQ multiplex PCR. The sample holds 26,000 or so clones; roughly 82% are singletons and the top ten take around 23%. Material for sequencing was memory CD4+ T cells sorted from blood. These receptors originate from a human donor in good health.

The V gene is TRBV7-2, the J gene TRBJ2-5; D is ambiguous. The germline V and J ends were trimmed by 1 base and 4 bases, with 13 bases remaining between them. This CDR3 has 15 residues. Germline values: CDR1 SGHTA, CDR2 FQGNSA. The CDR3 DNA reads TGTGCCAGCAGCTTAGGCGGCCCTAGTCCAGAGACCCAGTACTTC. Encoded protein: CASSLGGPSPETQYF. Full variable domain (remainder filled in from reference TRBV7-2 and TRBJ2-5): GAGVSQSPSNKVTEKGKDVELRCDPISGHTALYWYRQSLGQGLEFLIYFQGNSAPDKSGLPSDRFSAERTGGSVSTLTIQRTQQEDSAVYLCASSLGGPSPETQYFGPGTRLLVL.

J is TRBJ2-1 and V is TRBV7-3; a weak D match, TRBD2 (6 bases). This CDR3 is 15 amino acids long. Per the germline V gene, CDR1 is SGHTA and CDR2 is FQGTGA. Trimming pared 1 base from V and 9 bases from J, leaving 16 bases between. This CDR3 is CASSLIGALASEQFF. DNA of the CDR3: TGTGCCAGCAGCTTAATAGGTGCTCTAGCGAGTGAGCAGTTCTTC.

The rearrangement joins TRBV11-1 to TRBJ2-7; the D is unclear. V gave up 6 bases and J gave up 0 bases, with 15 bases separating them. In germline, CDR1 is SGHAT, CDR2 FQDESV (reference sequence). CDR3 size: 15 residues. This CDR3 reads CASRASARSSYEQYF. In nucleotides, the CDR3 is TGTGCCAGCAGGGCTTCAGCGCGGTCCTCCTACGAGCAGTACTTC.

V is TRBV18 and J is TRBJ1-3; the D is unclear. CDR1 and CDR2 from the germline V gene are KGHSH and LQKENI. Trimming took off 0 bases at V and 5 bases at J, with 8 bases between the two ends. The CDR3 is 14 residues long. The CDR3 DNA sequence: TGTGCCAGCTCACCACCATCGGAACGAAACACCATATATTTT. Amino acid sequence: CASSPPSERNTIYF.

This clone was recorded only once. This chain joins TRBV18 and TRBJ2-1; D may be TRBD1 (6 bases). Germline CDR1 reads KGHSH; CDR2 reads LQKENI. CDR3 size: 13 residues. Trimming removed 2 bases at V and 14 bases at J, with 16 bases between. The CDR3 region has the DNA TGTGCCAGCTCACCAAACACAGCCGAGGGGGAGTTCTTC. This translates into CASSPNTAEGEFF. Full variable domain (missing parts from reference TRBV18 and TRBJ2-1): NAGVMQNPRHLVRRRGQEARLRCSPMKGHSHVYWYRQLPEEGLKFMVYLQKENIIDESGMPKERFSAEFPKEGPSILRIQQVVRGDSAAYFCASSPNTAEGEFFGPGTRLTVL.

The chain couples TRBV6-5 to TRBJ2-5; 10 bases are a match to TRBD2. Trimming cost V 6 bases and J 5 bases; bases outside gene matches: 3. The CDR3 contains 13 residues. The germline V gene encodes CDR1 MNHEY and CDR2 SVGAGI. CDR3 nucleotide sequence: TGTGCCAGCAGGGCTAGCGGGAGTGAGACCCAGTACTTC. Amino acid sequence: CASRASGSETQYF.

The DNA for the CDR3 is TGCGCCAGCAGCCGTGGACAGGCGCAAGAGACCCAGTACTTC. This gives the protein CASSRGQAQETQYF. The V call is TRBV5-1, the J call TRBJ2-5; the match to TRBD1 covers 7 bases. Looked up from germline, CDR1 is SGHRS and CDR2 is YFSETQ. This CDR3 contains 14 residues. V was clipped by 4 bases and J by 2 bases; unmatched bases: 5.

V gene TRBV29-1 combines with J gene TRBJ2-6, with D tentatively TRBD2 (6 bases). The V and J ends lost 4 bases and 2 bases respectively, with 6 bases between them. The CDR3 contains 13 residues. Germline V gene sequence: CDR1 SQVTM, CDR2 ANQGSEA. CDR3 DNA: TGCAGCGTTGGGGGGGCTGGGGCCAACGTCCTGACTTTC. This encodes CSVGGAGANVLTF.

In regard to this clone: At one boundary the junction diverges from the germline segment, which might be a read error. The CDR3 bases are TGCGCCAGCAGCCAAGATGCGACAAATCATCAGCCCCAGCATTTT. It yields the protein CASSQDATNHQPQHF. This chain connects TRBV5-8 to TRBJ1-5; no clear D. CDR1 is SGHTS, CDR2 YDEGEE, per germline. This CDR3 is 15 amino acids long.

V and J are TRBV10-3 and TRBJ2-4; D gene ambiguous. Germline V gene lookup returns CDR1 ENHRY and CDR2 SYGVKD. The CDR3 spans 13 residues. V lost 10 bases and J 7 bases, leaving 17 bases between the germline ends. The CDR3 protein is CATASGRVNIQYF. CDR3 coding DNA: TGTGCCACCGCTTCCGGGCGTGTGAACATTCAGTACTTC.

This CDR3 is CASSTQGEGNQPQHF. The DNA for the CDR3 is TGTGCCAGTAGTACCCAGGGTGAGGGCAATCAGCCCCAGCATTTT. The genes are TRBV19 and TRBJ1-5; D is perhaps TRBD1 (5 bases). Trimming removed 4 bases at V and 2 bases at J, with 12 bases between. The CDR3 has 15 residues. Per germline, CDR1 LNHDA and CDR2 SQIVND (reference sequence).

The V gene is TRBV4-2, the J gene TRBJ2-1; 14 bases match TRBD2. The CDR3 is 20 residues long. V was clipped by 0 bases and J by 4 bases; unmatched bases: 11. Per germline, CDR1 LGHNA and CDR2 YNFKEQ. The CDR3 coding sequence is TGTGCCAGCAGCCAAGATCGCTCCGGACTAGCGGGAGGATTATACAATGAGCAGTTCTTC. It yields the protein CASSQDRSGLAGGLYNEQFF.

In its sample, this clone was seen a few times. V usage is TRBV5-1 and J usage is TRBJ1-1; D is ambiguous. Per germline, CDR1 SGHRS and CDR2 YFSETQ. The CDR3 sequence is 13 residues long. V lost 0 bases, J lost 1 base, and 4 bases lay in between. The CDR3 reads CASSLEWNTEAFF. In DNA, the CDR3 is TGCGCCAGCAGCTTGGAGTGGAACACTGAAGCTTTCTTT.

The chain uses TRBV28 and TRBJ1-1, with D possibly TRBD1 on 5 matching bases. Trimming took 4 bases from V and 5 from J, leaving 11 bases between them. CDR1 is MDHEN, CDR2 SYDVKM, per germline. The CDR3 runs to 13 residues. Here the CDR3 DNA reads TGTGCCAGCAGTTATCCAGGGCCGACTGAAGCTTTCTTT. This sequence encodes CASSYPGPTEAFF. Based on the CDR3 plus reference TRBV28 and TRBJ1-1, the full variable domain is DVKVTQSSRYLVKRTGEKVFLECVQDMDHENMFWYRQDPGLGLRLIYFSYDVKMKEKGDIPEGYSVSREKKERFSLILESASTNQTSMYLCASSYPGPTEAFFGQGTRLTVV.

The chain carries TRBV2 and TRBJ2-7; TRBD1 matches at 11 bases. The germline V gene encodes CDR1 SNHLY and CDR2 FYNNEI. Trimming cost V 4 bases and J 5 bases; bases outside gene matches: 4. This CDR3 is 14 amino acids long. The CDR3 DNA sequence: TGTGCCAGCAGTGTAGGACAGGGGGCAGACGAGCAGTACTTC. This encodes CASSVGQGADEQYF.

The chain links TRBV11-1 to TRBJ2-3; D is possibly TRBD2 (5 bases). Per germline, CDR1 SGHAT and CDR2 FQDESV (reference sequence). The V and J ends lost 1 base and 5 bases respectively, with 13 bases between them. The CDR3 runs to 15 residues. Here the CDR3 reads CASSLEQVEGDTQYF. The CDR3 nucleotides read TGTGCCAGCAGCTTAGAGCAGGTCGAGGGAGATACGCAGTATTTT.

This chain uses TRBV9 with TRBJ2-6; 8 bases line up with TRBD2. This CDR3 region has 22 residues. Germline V gene sequence: CDR1 SGDLS, CDR2 YYNGEE. J was trimmed by 0 bases and V by 3 bases; bases with no gene match: 20. The CDR3: CASSAPTRFSSGGSSGANVLTF. CDR3 in DNA: TGTGCCAGCAGCGCCCCAACCCGGTTTTCGAGCGGGGGAAGCTCTGGGGCCAACGTCCTGACTTTC.

CDR3 sequence reads: CASSLGGAGPFYEQYF. The CDR3 DNA sequence: TGCGCCAGCAGCTTGGGTGGGGCAGGGCCTTTCTACGAGCAGTACTTC. The V gene is TRBV5-1, the J gene TRBJ2-7; possible D gene TRBD1, 5 bases. The V gene lost 0 bases and the J gene lost 3 bases, with 16 bases spanning the gap. The CDR3 contains 16 residues. The germline V gene encodes CDR1 SGHRS and CDR2 YFSETQ. Looking up the rest from reference TRBV5-1 and TRBJ2-7 gives the full variable domain: KAGVTQTPRYLIKTRGQQVTLSCSPISGHRSVSWYQQTPGQGLQFLFEYFSETQRNKGNFPGRFSGRQFSNSRSEMNVSTLELGDSALYLCASSLGGAGPFYEQYFGPGTRLTVT.

The V and J genes are TRBV5-8 and TRBJ1-1; D not resolved. V was pared by 3 bases and J by 1 base, with 7 bases between. This CDR3 is built from 13 residues. Germline assignment: CDR1 SGHTS and CDR2 YDEGEE. CDR3 bases: TGTGCCAGCAGCTCTTGGGAGAACACTGAAGCTTTCTTT. Translating gives CASSSWENTEAFF.

The sample holds one count of this clone. This chain uses TRBV30 with TRBJ2-3; maybe TRBD1 (6 bases). The V gene lost 3 bases and the J gene lost 3 bases, with 16 bases spanning the gap. CDR1 is GTSNPN and CDR2 is SVGIG in the germline V gene (reference sequence). There are 15 residues in the CDR3. Here the CDR3 reads CAWSPGTGKTDTQYF. As DNA, the CDR3 is TGTGCCTGGAGCCCCGGAACAGGGAAGACAGATACGCAGTATTTT.

A few counts support this clone. J is TRBJ2-2 and V is TRBV5-1; possible D gene TRBD1, 6 bases. Trimming cost V 4 bases and J 0 bases, with 16 bases left between them. The CDR3 totals 17 residues. Germline-derived CDR1 and CDR2 are SGHRS and YFSETQ. The CDR3 is CASSPKDRLTNTGELFF. The CDR3 DNA follows: TGCGCCAGCAGCCCAAAGGACAGACTGACGAACACCGGGGAGCTGTTTTTT.

The V and J genes are TRBV28 and TRBJ2-5; TRBD1 is a possible D gene (5 bases). The CDR3 is made up of 12 amino acids. Deletions cut 7 bases from V and 5 bases from J, with 11 bases between. Germline V gene lookup returns CDR1 MDHEN and CDR2 SYDVKM. Here the CDR3 DNA reads TGTGCCAGCATGGCAGGGCACGAGACCCAGTACTTC. Its translation: CASMAGHETQYF.

The chain joins TRBV7-2 to TRBJ2-1; D unclear. The length of the CDR3 is 15 residues. V gave up 2 bases and J gave up 0 bases, with 8 bases separating them. Germline V gene sequence: CDR1 SGHTA, CDR2 FQGNSA. This chain's CDR3 is CASSLQRSSYNEQFF. CDR3 DNA sequence: TGTGCCAGCAGCTTACAGCGAAGCTCCTACAATGAGCAGTTCTTC. Full variable domain (remainder filled in from reference TRBV7-2 and TRBJ2-1): GAGVSQSPSNKVTEKGKDVELRCDPISGHTALYWYRQSLGQGLEFLIYFQGNSAPDKSGLPSDRFSAERTGGSVSTLTIQRTQQEDSAVYLCASSLQRSSYNEQFFGPGTRLTVL.

In this sample, this clone turned up a few times. V is TRBV30 and J is TRBJ1-1, with TRBD1 identical over 8 bases. The trim removed 5 bases at V and 3 bases at J, leaving 2 bases unmatched. The CDR3 spans 12 residues. Germline CDR1 GTSNPN, CDR2 SVGIG (reference sequence). The CDR3 sequence: CAWGQGYTEAFF. The CDR3 DNA reads TGTGCCTGGGGACAGGGTTACACTGAAGCTTTCTTT.

The CDR3 coding sequence is TGTGCCTGGAGTGGGGACAGGCCCTACGAGCAGTACTTC. It is translated as CAWSGDRPYEQYF. The chain combines TRBV30 with TRBJ2-7, with 8 bases matching TRBD1. Germline V gene data show CDR1 as GTSNPN and CDR2 as SVGIG (reference sequence). This CDR3 spans 13 amino acids. V gave up 1 base and J gave up 2 bases; unmatched junction bases: 1.

The table lists this clone with a count of one. V is TRBV2 and J is TRBJ1-2; 9 bases agree with TRBD1. V shed 8 bases, J shed 4 bases, and the junction held 11 bases outside the gene matches. The CDR3 is 15 residues long. CDR1 is SNHLY and CDR2 is FYNNEI in the germline V gene. The CDR3 sequence: CASRPGQGFGYGYTF. CDR3 nucleotide sequence: TGTGCCAGCCGTCCGGGACAGGGATTCGGCTATGGCTACACCTTC.

The count of this clone is one. V is TRBV29-1 and J is TRBJ2-2; 10 nucleotides agree with TRBD2. The CDR3 contains 16 residues. Germline CDR1 reads SQVTM; CDR2 reads ANQGSEA. Trimming cost V 4 bases and J 4 bases; bases outside gene matches: 9. CDR3 sequence: CSVGRLAGSGTGELFF. DNA of the CDR3: TGCAGCGTTGGCAGACTAGCGGGCTCGGGCACCGGGGAGCTGTTTTTT.

The chain joins TRBV28 to TRBJ1-1; D is perhaps TRBD1 (6 bases). In germline, CDR1 is MDHEN, CDR2 SYDVKM. V lost 7 bases and J lost 5, with 17 bases in between. The CDR3 runs to 14 residues. CDR3 nucleotide sequence: TGTGCCAGCATCCTATCGGGGGCGTGGACTGAAGCTTTCTTT. Translation: CASILSGAWTEAFF.

The chain carries TRBV5-5 and TRBJ2-6; a weak D match, TRBD2 (5 bases). V lost 6 bases to trimming and J lost 0 bases, with 13 bases between them. Germline CDR1 SGHKS, CDR2 YYEKEE (reference sequence). The CDR3 loop spans 16 amino acids. In DNA form, the CDR3 reads TGTGCCAGCACCCTCACTAGGAACTCTGGGGCCAACGTCCTGACTTTC. It encodes CASTLTRNSGANVLTF.

V usage is TRBV10-3 and J usage is TRBJ2-7; TRBD2 agrees at 9 bases. Germline CDR1 and CDR2: ENHRY and SYGVKD. CDR3 length: 17 amino acids. Trimming took 6 bases from V and 2 from J; bases not matched to a gene: 14. The CDR3 region is CAIREGPLAGITYEQYF. CDR3 coding DNA: TGTGCCATCAGGGAGGGCCCTCTAGCGGGGATTACCTACGAGCAGTACTTC.